The T cell receptor (beta chain) under discussion was sequenced for a study of OX40 agonist ivuxolimab in advanced cancers. About the study: Recorded diagnoses for dose-escalation patients were hepatocellular carcinoma, melanoma, renal cell or head and neck cancer. Prior anti-PD-1, anti-PD-L1 or anti-CTLA-4 therapy was allowed; 35% to 40% had some.

This CDR3 contains 13 residues. The germline gives CDR1 SNHLY, CDR2 FYNNEI. The V segment lost 7 bases and the J segment 5 bases; nucleotides outside the gene matches: 4. A history of autoimmune disease or systemic immunosuppression excluded patients. Baseline, cycle 4 day 1, and cycle 7 day 1 were the blood sampling points. Produced via immunoSEQ multiplex PCR; TCRdb's table is partial and in-frame only. There are around 84,000 clones in the sample; around 84% occur only once, and around 7.3% lies in the top ten. V and J are TRBV2 and TRBJ2-3; 9 bases are shared with TRBD2. The sample was CD4+ or CD8+ T cells sorted from blood, taken in a trial of the OX40 agonist ivuxolimab. The receptor comes from an adult with an advanced solid tumor such as melanoma, head and neck, liver or kidney cancer. CDR3 loop: CASTVSGGDTQYF. CDR3 DNA sequence: TGTGCCAGCACGGTTAGCGGGGGAGATACGCAGTATTTT.